A selection of T cell receptor beta chains follows, all from one sample in a study of vaccination and CD4 T cells after COVID-19. Their specific antigens are unknown. TCRdb reanalysed the PCR reads using MiXCR and keeps one entry per CDR3 protein. The data contain fewer than 20,000 distinct CDR3 sequences, 52% of them singletons. Sequenced sample: CD4+ T cells from blood, cultured in vitro. These TCRs come from a human donor who had recovered from COVID-19. Both conserved end residues are part of each CDR3. D genes are given only for firm matches. Not all rows give a size; the values are once, few, many and, for expanded clones, a class.

j_call d_call v_call clone_size cdr3_nt cdr3_aa
TRBJ2-7 TRBD1 TRBV6-1 few TGTGCCAGCAGTGACCACGGACAGGGGGCGGGATACGAGCAGTACTTC CASSDHGQGAGYEQYF
TRBJ2-3 . TRBV7-2 . TGTGCCAGCAGCTGGGGAACCACAGATACGCAGTATTTT CASSWGTTDTQYF
TRBJ1-2 TRBD1 TRBV20-1 few TGCAGTGCTAGAGGTTGGGCGGATCAGGGGGACTATGGCTACACCTTC CSARGWADQGDYGYTF
TRBJ2-2 . TRBV18 . TGTGCCAGCTCACCATATCGAGCGGAGAACACCGGGGAGCTGTTTTTT CASSPYRAENTGELFF
TRBJ2-1 TRBD2 TRBV2 . TGTGCCAGCAACCCAAGGACTAGTAATCTCAATGAGCAGTTCTTC CASNPRTSNLNEQFF
TRBJ2-3 . TRBV2 . TGTGCCAGCATGGGTCGAATAACAGATACGCAGTATTTT CASMGRITDTQYF
TRBJ2-3 TRBD1 TRBV20-1 . TGCAGTGCTAATGGGGACAGCAGAGATACGCAGTATTTT CSANGDSRDTQYF
TRBJ2-2 TRBD1 TRBV27 . TGTGCCAGCAGTTCCGTAACCGGGACAGTTAATCGGGGGGAGCTGTTTTTT CASSSVTGTVNRGELFF
TRBJ2-7 TRBD1 TRBV6-5 . TGTGCCAGCAGTTCCACCGGGACAGGGTACGAGCAGTACTTC CASSSTGTGYEQYF
TRBJ2-7 TRBD1 TRBV20-1 . TGCAGTGCTTTTGGACAGGGCGGGGACGAGCAGTACTTC CSAFGQGGDEQYF
TRBJ1-5 . TRBV7-2 . TGTGCCAGCAGCTTAGACAGGACGAATCAGCCCCAGCATTTT CASSLDRTNQPQHF
TRBJ1-5 TRBD1 TRBV6-2/TRBV6-3 few TGTGCCACAAAACAGGGGTTCCCCAATCAGCCCCAGCATTTT CATKQGFPNQPQHF
TRBJ2-7 . TRBV28 . TGTGCCAGCACAGGTCCCCTTCCGAGCTCCTACGAGCAGTACTTC CASTGPLPSSYEQYF
TRBJ1-1 . TRBV30 . TGTGCCTGGAAGGAATCCCCCGCGAACACTGAAGCTTTCTTT CAWKESPANTEAFF
TRBJ2-3 . TRBV12-3/TRBV12-4 few TGTGCCAGCAGTTTAGCCGGGACGGGGTACACAGATACGCAGTATTTT CASSLAGTGYTDTQYF
TRBJ2-3 . TRBV5-5 . TGTGCCAGCAGCTTGGGGTCAGGGCTTAGGGACACAGATACGCAGTATTTT CASSLGSGLRDTDTQYF
TRBJ1-5 . TRBV28 hyperexpanded TGTGCCACTCAGGAGAGGGAGGGGCCCCAGCATTTT CATQEREGPQHF
TRBJ2-3 . TRBV20-1 few TGCAGTGCCGTCCTGGGGGACGGGTCGGTTGATACGCAGTATTTT CSAVLGDGSVDTQYF
TRBJ2-5 TRBD1 TRBV11-3 once TGTGCCAGCAGCGCCCGGGACAGGGGGACGGAGACCCAGTACTTC CASSARDRGTETQYF
TRBJ1-1 . TRBV30 . TGTGCCTGGAGTACGACCGGGCCCCTCAGAACTGAAGCTTTCTTT CAWSTTGPLRTEAFF
TRBJ2-3 . TRBV7-2 few TGTGCCAGCAGCCAGCTCGGGCTAGAAGGAGATACGCAGTATTTT CASSQLGLEGDTQYF
TRBJ2-2 . TRBV7-9 . TGTGCCAGCAGCTACACAGCCAACCCCGGGGAGCTGTTTTTT CASSYTANPGELFF
TRBJ2-2 . TRBV4-1 . TGCGCCAGCAGCCAAGATGGAACAGGGCTCACCGGGGAGCTGTTTTTT CASSQDGTGLTGELFF
TRBJ2-1 . TRBV19 . TGTGCCAGTAATCGCGGGCGCTCCTACAATGAGCAGTTCTTC CASNRGRSYNEQFF
TRBJ1-6 . TRBV4-2 . TGTGCCAGCAGCCAAGATCTGCTTACCGGGGGACGGGTACCCCTCCACTTT CASSQDLLTGGRVPLHF
TRBJ1-2 . TRBV21-1 few TGTGCCAGCAGCGTACCGGGACAGGGGAATGGCTACACCTTC CASSVPGQGNGYTF
TRBJ1-5 . TRBV7-9 few TGTGCCAGCAGCTTAAGTATAGGGGCAGGGGTGCAGCCCCAGCATTTT CASSLSIGAGVQPQHF
TRBJ1-2 . TRBV7-2 . TGTGCCAGCAGCTTATTAGGGAGGAACTATGGCTACACCTTC CASSLLGRNYGYTF
TRBJ2-3 . TRBV6-1 . TGTGCCAGCAGCCGCGACACAGATACGCAGTATTTT CASSRDTDTQYF
TRBJ2-7 TRBD2 TRBV2 . TGTGCCAGCAGCCCCGGGACTAGCGGTCCTAGGGAGCAGTACTTC CASSPGTSGPREQYF
TRBJ1-6 . TRBV6-1 few TGTGCCAGTAGGGCCAGGGAGAATTCACCCCTCCACTTT CASRARENSPLHF
TRBJ1-6 . TRBV20-1 . TGCAGTGCTAGAGGGGGCACCCAGACCTATAATTCACCCCTCCACTTT CSARGGTQTYNSPLHF
TRBJ1-3 TRBD1 TRBV5-1 . TGCGCCAGCAGCTTGAGGGGACAGGGAAACACCATATATTTT CASSLRGQGNTIYF
TRBJ2-5 TRBD2 TRBV30 . TGTGCCTGCGCCTCTCTAGCGGGAGAGACCCAGTACTTC CACASLAGETQYF
TRBJ1-1 . TRBV6-2/TRBV6-3 . TGTGCCAGCAGTTACGCCTACACTGAAGCTTTCTTT CASSYAYTEAFF
TRBJ1-2 . TRBV20-1 few TGCAGTGCTAGAGATCCCGGACTGCGGCACTATGGCTACACCTTC CSARDPGLRHYGYTF
TRBJ1-1 . TRBV6-1 . TGTGCCAGCAGATCGGGGGAGTGGACTGAAGCTTTCTTT CASRSGEWTEAFF
TRBJ1-1 . TRBV9 . TGTGCCAGCAGCCCCAGGGCCACCCACACTGAAGCTTTCTTT CASSPRATHTEAFF
TRBJ1-2 TRBD1 TRBV19 . TGTGCCAGTAGTCTACTCAAGGACAGGGGGCTGAGCGACTACACCTTC CASSLLKDRGLSDYTF
TRBJ2-1 TRBD2 TRBV20-1 . TGCAGTGCTAGAGACGCGCGGCGGCTAGCGGGACGGTATGAGCAGTTCTTC CSARDARRLAGRYEQFF
TRBJ1-6 . TRBV7-2 . TGTGCCAGCAGCTCAATTGCTTATTCACCCCTCCACTTT CASSSIAYSPLHF
TRBJ2-7 . TRBV6-2/TRBV6-3 . TGTGCCAGCAGTTACACGGCGGGATTCAGCTACGAGCAGTACTTC CASSYTAGFSYEQYF
TRBJ1-5 . TRBV7-8 . TGTGCCAGCAGCGCAAACCAGGGGAGTCAGCCCCAGCATTTT CASSANQGSQPQHF
TRBJ2-5 TRBD1 TRBV5-4 few TGTGCCAGCAACTTCCTGGGACAGCAAGAGACCCAGTACTTC CASNFLGQQETQYF
TRBJ1-5 . TRBV19 few TGTGCCAGTAGTATACAGGTTTATCAGCCCCAGCATTTT CASSIQVYQPQHF
TRBJ2-1 . TRBV18 . TGTGCCAGCTCACCCGGCGCAAGTGAGCAGTTCTTC CASSPGASEQFF
TRBJ1-6 TRBD1 TRBV12-3/TRBV12-4 few TGTGCCAGCAGTTGGACAGGTGATAATTCACCCCTCCACTTT CASSWTGDNSPLHF
TRBJ2-3 . TRBV7-2 . TGTGCCAGCAGCTTAGCTTACAACGTAGGCACAGATACGCAGTATTTT CASSLAYNVGTDTQYF
TRBJ2-1 TRBD2 TRBV11-2 . TGTGCCAGCAGCTGGGGAAGCGGGAGAGGTATTGAGCAGTTCTTC CASSWGSGRGIEQFF
TRBJ2-1 . TRBV25-1 few TGTGCCAGCAGTGAATATCCTAATGAGCAGTTCTTC CASSEYPNEQFF
TRBJ2-2 . TRBV7-3 . TGTGCCAGCAGCTTAACGGCGGGCAGTGCCATCGCGAACACCGGGGAGCTGTTTTTT CASSLTAGSAIANTGELFF
TRBJ1-1 TRBD1 TRBV7-8 few TGTGCCAGCAGCATTACGGGACAGGTGAACACTGAAGCTTTCTTT CASSITGQVNTEAFF
TRBJ2-6 . TRBV19 . TGTGCCAGTAGTATAGTGGGGGGCTCTGGGGCCAACGTCCTGACTTTC CASSIVGGSGANVLTF